This T cell receptor (beta chain) was identified in a study of blood T cell repertoires in COVID-19. Trimming left V 4 bases short and J 11 bases short, with 9 bases between. Germline lookup yields CDR1 MGHDK and CDR2 SYGVNS. CDR3 size: 11 residues. As processed by the authors: Amplification from reference gene primers served as the basis for estimated nucleated cell counts. Clones were sequenced by immunoSEQ multiplex PCR, and TCRdb holds only the in-frame ones, with some missing. The DNA gave D and trimming, while V, J and clone size come from that table. The sample contains around 88,000 clones, more than 90% of which appear only once.

This clonotype was sampled from a man aged 60-69 years with acute or convalescent COVID-19. Specimen: peripheral blood. The chain has TRBV25-1 and TRBJ2-1; D perhaps matches TRBD1 (5 bases). CDR3 sequence: CASSVQVKQFF. CDR3 bases: TGTGCCAGCAGTGTACAGGTAAAGCAGTTCTTC.